These 15 T cell receptor beta chains originate from one sample sequenced in a study of blood T cell repertoires in COVID-19. The data were produced by immunoSEQ multiplex PCR, yet TCRdb's version contains in-frame clones alone and is incomplete. The profile shows 60,000 to 75,000 clones, around 84% of them singletons. Sequenced input: peripheral blood. All receptors come from a woman older than 75 with acute or convalescent COVID-19.

This chain links TRBV3-1 (or the pseudogene TRBV3-2) with TRBJ2-2, with unresolved D. The CDR3 is made up of 13 amino acids. V was trimmed by 0 bases and J by 6 bases, leaving 5 bases between them. The germline CDR1 and CDR2 sequences are LGHDT and YNNKEL (reference sequence). The CDR3 DNA reads as TGTGCCAGCAGCCAAGAAGAGGCCGGGGAGCTGTTTTTT. Translating it yields CASSQEEAGELFF.

V gene TRBV7-8 combines with J gene TRBJ1-1, with a weak D call TRBD1 (5 bases). From germline, CDR1 is SGHVS and CDR2 FQNEAQ. V shed 5 bases and J shed 0 bases, with 7 bases lying between them. CDR3 length equals 13 residues. The CDR3 here is CASSPGLNTEAFF. The CDR3 DNA reads as TGTGCCAGCAGCCCAGGGTTGAACACTGAAGCTTTCTTT.

The V gene is TRBV19, the J gene TRBJ1-1, with D uncertain. V gave up 3 bases and J gave up 8 bases, with 13 bases separating them. The CDR3 length is 13 residues. CDR1 LNHDA and CDR2 SQIVND come from the germline V gene (reference sequence). The CDR3 spells CASSIENSWEAFF. CDR3 sequence (DNA): TGTGCCAGTAGTATTGAGAACAGTTGGGAAGCTTTCTTT.

The rearrangement joins TRBV7-2 to TRBJ1-3; 11 bases match TRBD1. This CDR3 has 18 residues. Germline CDR1 and CDR2: SGHTA and FQGNSA. V shed 6 bases, J shed 2 bases, and the junction held 12 bases outside the gene matches. CDR3 bases: TGTGCCAGCAGGCGGACAGGGGGCGAGAGTATAGCTGGAAACACCATATATTTT. This gives the protein CASRRTGGESIAGNTIYF.

The chain couples TRBV14 to TRBJ2-7, with a possible D match to TRBD2 (7 bases). The germline V gene has CDR1 SGHDN and CDR2 FVKESK. Deletions cut 4 bases from V and 2 bases from J, with 18 bases between. The CDR3 loop spans 16 amino acids. CDR3: CASSPHVGGLPYEQYF. The DNA for the CDR3 is TGTGCCAGCAGCCCCCATGTCGGGGGGCTGCCCTACGAGCAGTACTTC.

The gene calls are TRBV7-2 and TRBJ2-7; 7 nucleotides agree with TRBD2. The CDR3 is 16 residues long. The germline V gene has CDR1 SGHTA and CDR2 FQGNSA. The V gene end was trimmed by 1 base and the J gene end by 7 bases; junction bases not matched to a gene: 13. The DNA of the CDR3 is TGTGCCAGCAGCTTAGTCTACCCCGGGGAGGGTATGGAGCAGTACTTC. Protein: CASSLVYPGEGMEQYF.

The chain is built from TRBV15 and TRBJ2-1; 10 bases align to TRBD2. This CDR3 region has 16 residues. From germline, CDR1 is LNHNV and CDR2 YYDKDF (reference sequence). The ends lost 2 bases at V and 2 bases at J; junction bases unmatched: 3. CDR3 protein: CATSRKLAGTYNEQFF. As DNA, the CDR3 is TGTGCCACCAGCAGAAAACTAGCGGGGACCTACAATGAGCAGTTCTTC.

The V call is TRBV30, the J call TRBJ2-1, with a tentative D call TRBD2 (5 bases). Germline V gene data show CDR1 as GTSNPN and CDR2 as SVGIG (reference sequence). V lost 1 base, J lost 9 bases, and 13 bases lay in between. The CDR3 has 13 amino acids. The DNA of the CDR3 is TGTGCCTGGAGTGGAAAACTAGGTGGTGAGCAGTTCTTC. Its protein is CAWSGKLGGEQFF.

The rearrangement joins TRBV5-6 to TRBJ1-5, with D unclear. CDR3 length: 13 residues. CDR1 and CDR2 (germline): SGHDT, YYEEEE. Trimming shortened V by 0 bases and J by 4 bases, and 5 bases separated the two germline ends. CDR3 coding DNA: TGTGCCAGCAGCTTGGACAGTAATCAGCCCCAGCATTTT. Translating it yields CASSLDSNQPQHF. The full variable domain, with the rest looked up from reference TRBV5-6 and TRBJ1-5, is DAGVTQSPTHLIKTRGQQVTLRCSPKSGHDTVSWYQQALGQGPQFIFQYYEEEERQRGNFPDRFSGHQFPNYSSELNVNALLLGDSALYLCASSLDSNQPQHFGDGTRLSIL.

This chain uses TRBV11-2 with TRBJ1-1; D is undetermined. The CDR3 is 13 amino acids. V was cut by 4 bases and J by 4 bases, with 10 bases left in between. Looked up from germline, CDR1 is SGHAT and CDR2 is FQNNGV. The CDR3 DNA sequence: TGTGCCAGCAGCTCCCAACAATCCACTGAAGCTTTCTTT. Its translation is CASSSQQSTEAFF.

Details on this clone: Other DNA sequences from this sample encode an identical CDR3 as well. The V and J genes are TRBV5-4 and TRBJ2-3, with no clear D. Germline values: CDR1 SGHNT, CDR2 YYREEE (reference sequence). V lost 0 bases and J lost 0, with 11 bases in between. The CDR3 is 16 amino acids. The DNA of the CDR3 is TGTGCCAGCAGCTTGGGGGCAGCTACTAGCACAGATACGCAGTATTTT. As protein: CASSLGAATSTDTQYF.

The chain is built from TRBV11-2 and TRBJ1-5; 7 nucleotides align to TRBD1. Trimming cost V 5 bases and J 4 bases; bases outside gene matches: 8. The germline gives CDR1 SGHAT, CDR2 FQNNGV. This CDR3 spans 15 amino acids. Written as DNA, the CDR3 is TGTGCCAGCAGCCCGGGGGACAGCCTAAATCAGCCCCAGCATTTT. This sequence encodes CASSPGDSLNQPQHF.

This clone was counted a single time. The rearrangement links TRBV5-5 to TRBJ1-6; a possible D gene is TRBD1 (5 bases). CDR3 length equals 17 residues. V was trimmed by 4 bases and J by 6 bases, leaving 20 bases between them. Germline V gives CDR1 SGHKS, CDR2 YYEKEE (reference sequence). The CDR3 reads CASSGLGPSGGNSPLHF. In DNA, the CDR3 is TGTGCCAGCAGCGGGTTGGGGCCCTCGGGCGGTAATTCACCCCTCCACTTT. Full variable domain (remainder filled in from reference TRBV5-5 and TRBJ1-6): DAGVTQSPTHLIKTRGQQVTLRCSPISGHKSVSWYQQVLGQGPQFIFQYYEKEERGRGNFPDRFSARQFPNYSSELNVNALLLGDSALYLCASSGLGPSGGNSPLHFGNGTRLTVT.

Turning to this clone: A junction boundary mismatches the germline segment, possibly from a read error. This chain joins TRBV7-9 and TRBJ2-1; 14 positions match TRBD2. Germline loops: CDR1 SEHNR, CDR2 FQNEAQ (reference sequence). This CDR3 comprises 17 residues. The CDR3 sequence: CAGSLGLAGGPYNEQFF. CDR3 sequence (DNA): TGTGCCGGCAGCTTAGGACTAGCGGGGGGCCCGTACAATGAGCAGTTCTTC.

The chain recombines TRBV27 with TRBJ1-5; D remains unclear. V gave up 5 bases and J gave up 4 bases, with 12 bases separating them. The CDR3 is 14 residues long. Per the germline V gene, CDR1 is MNHEY and CDR2 is SMNVEV (reference sequence). The CDR3 here is CASSLGMINQPQHF. The CDR3 DNA is TGTGCCAGCAGTCTCGGGATGATTAATCAGCCCCAGCATTTT.